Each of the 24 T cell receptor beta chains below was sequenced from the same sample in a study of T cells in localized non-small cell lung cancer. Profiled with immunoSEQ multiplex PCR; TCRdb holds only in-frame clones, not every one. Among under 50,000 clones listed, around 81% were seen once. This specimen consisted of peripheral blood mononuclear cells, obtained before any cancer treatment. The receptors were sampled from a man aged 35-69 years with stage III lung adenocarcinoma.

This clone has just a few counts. CDR3 DNA sequence: TGTGCCTGGAGTACTTCCCAAGAGACCCAGTACTTC. Translated: CAWSTSQETQYF. V usage is TRBV30 and J usage is TRBJ2-5, with D unresolved. The CDR3 covers 12 residues. The germline V gene has CDR1 GTSNPN and CDR2 SVGIG (reference sequence). V dropped 2 bases and J dropped 1 base, with 5 bases sitting between them.

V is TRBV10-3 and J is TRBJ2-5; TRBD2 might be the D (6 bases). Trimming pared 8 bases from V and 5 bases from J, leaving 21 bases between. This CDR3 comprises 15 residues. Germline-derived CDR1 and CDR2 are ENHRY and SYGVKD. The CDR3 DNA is TGTGCCATCGGGGCGGGGAAAGAGCGATGGGAGACCCAGTACTTC. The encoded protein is CAIGAGKERWETQYF.

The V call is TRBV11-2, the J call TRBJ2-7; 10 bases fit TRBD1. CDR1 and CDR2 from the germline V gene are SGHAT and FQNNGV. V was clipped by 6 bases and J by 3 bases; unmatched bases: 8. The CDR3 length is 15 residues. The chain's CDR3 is CASSLTGTGDYEQYF. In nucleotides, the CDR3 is TGTGCCAGCAGTTTAACCGGGACAGGGGACTACGAGCAGTACTTC.

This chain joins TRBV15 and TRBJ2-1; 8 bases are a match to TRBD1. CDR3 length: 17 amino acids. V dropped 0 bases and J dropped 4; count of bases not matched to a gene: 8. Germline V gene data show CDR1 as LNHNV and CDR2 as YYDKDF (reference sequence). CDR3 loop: CATSRDPGQGTYNEQFF. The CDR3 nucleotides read TGTGCCACCAGCAGAGATCCAGGACAGGGAACTTACAATGAGCAGTTCTTC.

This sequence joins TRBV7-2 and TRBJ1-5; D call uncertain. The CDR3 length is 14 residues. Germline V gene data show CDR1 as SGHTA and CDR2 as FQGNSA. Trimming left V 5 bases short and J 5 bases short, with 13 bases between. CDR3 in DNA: TGTGCCAGCAGCCCGGACTTTCGGGATCAGCCCCAGCATTTT. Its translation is CASSPDFRDQPQHF.

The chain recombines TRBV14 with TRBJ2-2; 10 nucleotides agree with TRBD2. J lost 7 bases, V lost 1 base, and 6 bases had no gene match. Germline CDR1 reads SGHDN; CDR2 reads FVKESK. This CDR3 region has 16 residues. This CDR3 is CASSQGAGGLIGELFF. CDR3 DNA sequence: TGTGCCAGCAGCCAAGGAGCGGGGGGGCTGATCGGGGAGCTGTTTTTT.

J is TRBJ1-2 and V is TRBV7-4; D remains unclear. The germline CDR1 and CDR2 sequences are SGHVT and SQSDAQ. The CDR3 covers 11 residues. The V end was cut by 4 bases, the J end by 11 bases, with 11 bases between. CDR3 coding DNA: TGTGCCAGCAGCTCATCCCTGTGGTACACCTTC. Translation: CASSSSLWYTF.

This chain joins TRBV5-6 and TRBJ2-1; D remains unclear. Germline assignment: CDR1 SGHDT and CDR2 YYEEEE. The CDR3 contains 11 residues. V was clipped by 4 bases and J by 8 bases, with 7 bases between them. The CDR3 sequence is CASSKEDEQFF. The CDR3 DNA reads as TGTGCCAGCAGCAAGGAAGATGAGCAGTTCTTC.

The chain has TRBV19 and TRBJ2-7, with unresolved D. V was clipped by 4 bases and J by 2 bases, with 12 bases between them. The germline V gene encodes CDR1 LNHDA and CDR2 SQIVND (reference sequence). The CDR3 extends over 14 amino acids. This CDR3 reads CASSTKDGPYEQYF. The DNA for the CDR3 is TGTGCCAGTAGTACAAAGGACGGGCCCTACGAGCAGTACTTC.

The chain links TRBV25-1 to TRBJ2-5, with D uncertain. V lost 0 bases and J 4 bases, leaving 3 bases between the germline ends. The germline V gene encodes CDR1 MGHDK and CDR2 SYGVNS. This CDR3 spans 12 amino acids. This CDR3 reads CASSEYRETQYF. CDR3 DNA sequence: TGTGCCAGCAGTGAATACAGAGAGACCCAGTACTTC.

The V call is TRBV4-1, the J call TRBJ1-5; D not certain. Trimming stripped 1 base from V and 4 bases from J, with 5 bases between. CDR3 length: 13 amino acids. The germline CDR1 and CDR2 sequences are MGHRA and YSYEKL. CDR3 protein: CASSQVQNQPQHF. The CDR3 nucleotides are TGCGCCAGCAGCCAAGTGCAAAATCAGCCCCAGCATTTT.

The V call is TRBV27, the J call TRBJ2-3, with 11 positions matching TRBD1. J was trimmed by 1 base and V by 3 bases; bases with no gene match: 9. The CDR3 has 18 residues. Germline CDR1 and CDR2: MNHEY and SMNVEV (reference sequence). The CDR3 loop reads CASSLSQGTGGGTDTQYF. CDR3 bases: TGTGCCAGCAGTTTGTCTCAAGGGACAGGGGGAGGCACAGATACGCAGTATTTT.

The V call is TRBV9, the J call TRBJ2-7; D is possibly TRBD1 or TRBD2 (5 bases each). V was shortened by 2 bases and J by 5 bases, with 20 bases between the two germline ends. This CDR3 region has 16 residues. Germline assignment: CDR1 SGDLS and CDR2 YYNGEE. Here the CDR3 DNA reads TGTGCCAGCAGCGTTACGTCGTGGCAGGGACCCGACGAGCAGTACTTC. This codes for CASSVTSWQGPDEQYF.

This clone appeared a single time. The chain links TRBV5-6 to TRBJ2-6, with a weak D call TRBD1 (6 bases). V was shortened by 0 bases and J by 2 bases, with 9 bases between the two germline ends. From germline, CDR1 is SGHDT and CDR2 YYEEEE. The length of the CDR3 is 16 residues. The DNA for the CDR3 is TGTGCCAGCAGCTTGGGGGGGCAGGCTGGGGCCAACGTCCTGACTTTC. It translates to CASSLGGQAGANVLTF.

CDR3 DNA sequence: TGTGCCAGCAGCCAGGTCCCAGATTCACCCCTCCACTTT. Translation: CASSQVPDSPLHF. This sequence joins TRBV11-3 and TRBJ1-6; D uncertain. V was pared by 5 bases and J by 8 bases, with 10 bases between. Germline CDR1 SGHNT, CDR2 YENEEA. There are 13 residues in the CDR3.

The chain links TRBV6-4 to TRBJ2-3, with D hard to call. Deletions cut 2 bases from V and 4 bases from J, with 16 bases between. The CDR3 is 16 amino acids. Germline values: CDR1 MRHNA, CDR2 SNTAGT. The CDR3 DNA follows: TGTGCCAGCAGTGACCTCCCCTCGGGTTATGCAGATACGCAGTATTTT. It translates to CASSDLPSGYADTQYF.

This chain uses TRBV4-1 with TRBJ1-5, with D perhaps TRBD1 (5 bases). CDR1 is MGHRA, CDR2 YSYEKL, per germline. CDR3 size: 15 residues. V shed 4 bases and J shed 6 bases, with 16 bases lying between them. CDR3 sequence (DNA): TGCGCCAGCAGCCCCGATCGACAGTCGGCTCAGCCCCAGCATTTT. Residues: CASSPDRQSAQPQHF.

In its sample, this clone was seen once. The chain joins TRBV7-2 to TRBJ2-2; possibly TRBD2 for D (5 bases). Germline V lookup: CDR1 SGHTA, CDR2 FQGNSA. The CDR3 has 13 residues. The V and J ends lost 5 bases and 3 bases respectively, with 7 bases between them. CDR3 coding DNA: TGTGCCAGCAGCACGGACTACACCGGGGAGCTGTTTTTT. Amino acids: CASSTDYTGELFF.

The CDR3: CASSLWRQGVYEQYF. CDR3 coding DNA: TGTGCCAGCAGCTTATGGAGGCAGGGAGTCTACGAGCAGTACTTC. The chain is built from TRBV7-2 and TRBJ2-7; D is tentatively TRBD1 or TRBD2 (5 bases each). The germline V gene has CDR1 SGHTA and CDR2 FQGNSA. This CDR3 region has 15 residues. V dropped 2 bases and J dropped 3 bases, with 14 bases sitting between them.

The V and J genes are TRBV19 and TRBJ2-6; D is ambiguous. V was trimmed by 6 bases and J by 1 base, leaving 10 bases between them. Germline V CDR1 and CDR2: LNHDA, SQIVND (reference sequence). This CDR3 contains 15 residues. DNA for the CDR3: TGTGCCAGTAGAGTGACCGGATCTGGGGCCAACGTCCTGACTTTC. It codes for CASRVTGSGANVLTF.

Here the CDR3 DNA reads TGTGCCAGCAGTGAAACGACAGCTACAGATACGCAGTATTTT. This gives the protein CASSETTATDTQYF. This chain joins TRBV28 and TRBJ2-3; a possible D gene is TRBD1 (5 bases). V dropped 5 bases and J dropped 3 bases, with 12 bases sitting between them. The CDR3 totals 14 residues. Germline V lookup: CDR1 MDHEN, CDR2 SYDVKM.

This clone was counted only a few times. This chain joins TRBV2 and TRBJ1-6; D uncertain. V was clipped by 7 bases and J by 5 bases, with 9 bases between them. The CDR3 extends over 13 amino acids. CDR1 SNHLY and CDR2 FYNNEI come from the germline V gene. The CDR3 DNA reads TGTGCCAGCAAGTCTTCCAATAATTCACCCCTCCACTTT. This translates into CASKSSNNSPLHF.

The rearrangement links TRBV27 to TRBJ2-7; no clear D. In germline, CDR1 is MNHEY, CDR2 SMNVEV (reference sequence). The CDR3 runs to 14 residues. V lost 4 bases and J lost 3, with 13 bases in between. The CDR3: CASSSRMDGYEQYF. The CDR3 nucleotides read TGTGCCAGCAGTTCGCGGATGGATGGCTACGAGCAGTACTTC.

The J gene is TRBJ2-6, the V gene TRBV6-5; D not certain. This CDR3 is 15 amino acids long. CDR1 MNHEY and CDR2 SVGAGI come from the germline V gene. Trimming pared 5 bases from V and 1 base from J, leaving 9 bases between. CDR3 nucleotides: TGTGCCAGCAGTAGGTTCGTGTCTGGGGCCAACGTCCTGACTTTC. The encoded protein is CASSRFVSGANVLTF.